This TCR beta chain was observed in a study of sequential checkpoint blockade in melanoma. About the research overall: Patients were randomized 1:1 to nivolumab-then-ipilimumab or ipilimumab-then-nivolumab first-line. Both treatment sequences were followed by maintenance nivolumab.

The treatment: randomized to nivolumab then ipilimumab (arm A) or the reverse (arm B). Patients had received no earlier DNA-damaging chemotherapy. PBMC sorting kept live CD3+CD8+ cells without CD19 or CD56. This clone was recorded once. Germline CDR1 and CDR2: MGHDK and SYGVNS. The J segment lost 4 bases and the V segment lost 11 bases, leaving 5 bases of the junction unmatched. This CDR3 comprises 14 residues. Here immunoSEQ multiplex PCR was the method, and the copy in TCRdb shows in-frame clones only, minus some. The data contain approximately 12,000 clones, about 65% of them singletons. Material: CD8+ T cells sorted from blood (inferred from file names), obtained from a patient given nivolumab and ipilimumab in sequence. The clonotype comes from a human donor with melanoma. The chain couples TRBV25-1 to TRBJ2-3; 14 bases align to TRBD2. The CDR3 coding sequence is TGTGCCGCCGGACTAGCGGGAGGTCCAGATACGCAGTATTTT. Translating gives CAAGLAGGPDTQYF.